This entry lists 18 T cell receptor beta chains sequenced from one sample in a study of response to subunit inactivated influenza vaccine. TCRdb ran MiXCR on the RT-PCR reads and lists one entry per CDR3 protein. Of 710,000 or so distinct CDR3 sequences in the sample, around 14% are singletons; the top ten hold approximately 10%. Sequenced here: PBMCs from blood, sampled 11 to 12 days after vaccination. Receptor source: a man between 45 and 60 years old who received an inactivated influenza vaccine.

The chain carries TRBV7-9 and TRBJ1-4; D possibly corresponds to TRBD1 (5 bases). V shed 3 bases and J shed 0 bases, with 8 bases lying between them. CDR3 length equals 15 residues. Per germline, CDR1 SEHNR and CDR2 FQNEAQ (reference sequence). The CDR3 nucleotides are TGTGCCAGCAGCTTCACAGGTGCAACTAATGAAAAACTGTTTTTT. It is translated as CASSFTGATNEKLFF.

On this clonotype: Since a much larger clone is just one base distant, this may be a read error. This sequence joins TRBV24-1 and TRBJ1-5, with D perhaps TRBD1 (5 bases). The CDR3 spans 12 residues. The germline CDR1 and CDR2 sequences are KGHDR and SFDVKD. Written as DNA, the CDR3 is TGTGCCACCAGCGCAGGGACTCAGCACCAGCATTTT. As protein: CATSAGTQHQHF.

A few counts support this clonotype. The rearrangement links TRBV7-9 to TRBJ2-7; D gene uncertain. Germline V gives CDR1 SEHNR, CDR2 FQNEAQ (reference sequence). Trimming took off 6 bases at V and 2 bases at J, with 11 bases between the two ends. The CDR3 is 13 amino acids. The CDR3 here is CASSHTVTYEQYF. The CDR3 DNA is TGTGCCAGCAGTCACACAGTCACCTACGAGCAGTACTTC. The full variable domain, in which reference TRBV7-9 and TRBJ2-7 provide the parts outside the CDR3, is DTGVSQNPRHKITKRGQNVTFRCDPISEHNRLYWYRQTLGQGPEFLTYFQNEAQLEKSRLLSDRFSAERPKGSFSTLEIQRTEQGDSAMYLCASSHTVTYEQYFGPGTRLTVT.

This clonotype has just a few counts. The chain links TRBV4-3 to TRBJ2-4; D is possibly TRBD1 (5 bases). The germline gives CDR1 LGHNA, CDR2 YSLEER. V was cut by 3 bases and J by 0 bases, with 9 bases left in between. The CDR3 totals 15 residues. The CDR3: CASSQDNLAKNIQYF. The CDR3 DNA reads as TGCGCCAGCAGCCAGGACAACTTAGCCAAAAACATTCAGTACTTC.

The chain combines TRBV20-1 with TRBJ2-1; 7 nucleotides match TRBD2. The junction had 12 bases not matched to a gene; V was cut back by 3 bases and J by 10 bases. Per germline, CDR1 DFQATT and CDR2 SNEGSKA (reference sequence). The CDR3 contains 14 residues. CDR3 protein: CSASRQRDPEEQFF. CDR3 in DNA: TGCAGTGCTAGTAGGCAGCGGGACCCTGAAGAGCAGTTCTTC.

In its sample, this clonotype was seen a few times. This chain connects TRBV4-1 to TRBJ2-7; no reliable D call. From germline, CDR1 is MGHRA and CDR2 YSYEKL. This CDR3 region has 14 residues. The V gene lost 4 bases and the J gene lost 0 bases, with 10 bases spanning the gap. As DNA, the CDR3 is TGCGCCAGCAGCCCCCGGGCCGTCTCCTACGAGCAGTACTTC. Translation gives CASSPRAVSYEQYF.

This clonotype has just a few counts. This chain joins TRBV10-3 and TRBJ2-5; a weak D match, TRBD2 (5 bases). V was clipped by 5 bases and J by 1 base, with 5 bases between them. The CDR3 contains 12 residues. From germline, CDR1 is ENHRY and CDR2 SYGVKD. The CDR3 bases are TGTGCCATCAGTAGCGGCCAAGAGACCCAGTACTTC. This translates into CAISSGQETQYF.

The rearrangement joins TRBV9 to TRBJ2-1; D not certain. The CDR3 runs to 14 residues. Trimming removed 0 bases from V and 4 bases from J, with 8 bases in between. Germline V lookup: CDR1 SGDLS, CDR2 YYNGEE. The CDR3 sequence is CASSVETSYNEQFF. The CDR3 DNA reads as TGTGCCAGCAGCGTAGAGACGAGTTACAATGAGCAGTTCTTC.

This clonotype has more than one count but fewer than ten. The J gene is TRBJ1-2, the V gene TRBV12-3 or TRBV12-4, with D tentatively TRBD1 (5 bases). The V gene lost 5 bases and the J gene lost 6 bases, with 16 bases spanning the gap. There are 14 residues in the CDR3. The CDR3: CASSGVGLGDGYTF. The DNA for the CDR3 is TGTGCCAGCAGTGGGGTGGGGCTGGGAGATGGCTACACCTTC.

In this sample, this clonotype turned up a few times. V gene TRBV5-1 combines with J gene TRBJ2-5; D not resolved. The V end lost 3 bases, the J end lost 5 bases, and 8 bases lay between the germline ends. The germline gives CDR1 SGHRS, CDR2 YFSETQ. This CDR3 is 12 amino acids long. The CDR3 DNA reads as TGCGCCAGCAGCTCTATGGACGAGACCCAGTACTTC. As protein: CASSSMDETQYF.

This clonotype was counted many times. The chain is built from TRBV12-3 or TRBV12-4 and TRBJ1-5, with D possibly being TRBD1 (5 bases). The CDR3 loop spans 15 amino acids. Trimming removed 1 base at V and 2 bases at J, with 9 bases between. The CDR3 sequence: CASSLGGRGNQPQHF. The CDR3 DNA is TGTGCCAGCAGTTTAGGGGGCCGAGGCAATCAGCCCCAGCATTTT.

The rearrangement joins TRBV15 to TRBJ1-3; D may be TRBD1 (5 bases). The CDR3 consists of 14 residues. V shed 2 bases and J shed 1 base, with 6 bases lying between them. From germline, CDR1 is LNHNV and CDR2 YYDKDF (reference sequence). CDR3 in amino acids: CATSRQGSGNTIYF. The CDR3 coding sequence is TGTGCCACCAGCAGACAGGGTTCTGGAAACACCATATATTTT.

This clonotype was seen a handful of times. The V and J genes are TRBV7-2 and TRBJ1-6; tentatively, D is TRBD1 (5 bases). The CDR3 totals 16 residues. V was shortened by 2 bases and J by 6 bases, with 14 bases between the two germline ends. Per germline, CDR1 SGHTA and CDR2 FQGNSA. In nucleotides, the CDR3 is TGTGCCAGCAGCTTATCTCTGGGACCGACTAATTCACCCCTCCACTTT. This encodes CASSLSLGPTNSPLHF.

The chain combines TRBV10-3 with TRBJ1-2; D might be TRBD1 (5 bases). The CDR3 length is 13 residues. Germline CDR1 and CDR2: ENHRY and SYGVKD. Between the trimmed V and J ends, which lost 10 bases and 3 bases, there was a span of 15 bases. Here the CDR3 reads CATSTGTDYGYTF. CDR3 sequence (DNA): TGTGCCACCTCTACCGGGACCGACTATGGCTACACCTTC.

The chain carries TRBV28 and TRBJ2-7; D perhaps matches TRBD1 (6 bases). The CDR3 is 14 amino acids. Germline CDR1 and CDR2: MDHEN and SYDVKM. The V end lost 7 bases, the J end lost 3 bases, and 16 bases lay between the germline ends. This CDR3 reads CASTQGNRLYEQYF. DNA for the CDR3: TGTGCCAGCACTCAGGGGAACCGCCTCTACGAGCAGTACTTC. The variable domain in full, with the rest retrieved from reference TRBV28 and TRBJ2-7, is DVKVTQSSRYLVKRTGEKVFLECVQDMDHENMFWYRQDPGLGLRLIYFSYDVKMKEKGDIPEGYSVSREKKERFSLILESASTNQTSMYLCASTQGNRLYEQYFGPGTRLTVT.

There are a few counts of this clonotype. The chain recombines TRBV5-1 with TRBJ2-3; 9 bases fit TRBD2. The junction had 11 bases not matched to a gene; V was cut back by 3 bases and J by 3 bases. The CDR3 is made up of 17 amino acids. Germline V gene lookup returns CDR1 SGHRS and CDR2 YFSETQ. CDR3 region: CASSWGRISGSTDTQYF. The CDR3 DNA reads TGCGCCAGCAGCTGGGGTCGAATTAGCGGGAGTACAGATACGCAGTATTTT.

This clonotype has only one observation. The chain carries TRBV11-2 and TRBJ2-5; no definite D call. The germline CDR1 and CDR2 sequences are SGHAT and FQNNGV. This CDR3 has 13 residues. Trimming removed 0 bases from V and 14 bases from J, with 16 bases in between. The CDR3: CASSLEGPSGRYF. For the CDR3, the DNA is TGTGCCAGCAGCTTAGAAGGGCCTTCAGGTCGATACTTC.

This clonotype was counted between two and nine times. This rearrangement joins TRBV5-1 to TRBJ2-5; 9 bases align to TRBD2. V gave up 4 bases and J gave up 4 bases; unmatched junction bases: 11. The CDR3 runs 16 residues. Looked up from germline, CDR1 is SGHRS and CDR2 is YFSETQ. The CDR3 nucleotides read TGCGCCAGCAGCGCAGAAGGACTAGCGAGCAGAGAGACCCAGTACTTC. Protein product: CASSAEGLASRETQYF.